The clone carrying this T cell receptor (beta chain) has a handful of counts. This sample is drawn from a study of blood T cell repertoires in COVID-19. In the study overall: Sites in the United States, Italy and Spain provided acute and convalescent COVID-19 samples. In each case, the material was cDNA or gDNA derived from T cells, B-cell-depleted T cells, or PBMCs.

V was clipped by 3 bases and J by 5 bases, with 13 bases between them. Germline V lookup: CDR1 SEHNR, CDR2 FQNEAQ (reference sequence). This CDR3 has 15 amino acids. Under the authors' procedure: Amplified reference gene primers provided the basis for estimating nucleated cell counts. TCRdb's table, derived via immunoSEQ multiplex PCR, lists solely in-frame clones and lacks some. V, J and clone size reflect that table, while D and trimming were determined from the DNA. The table records 120,000 to 150,000 clones, approximately 91% of them present only once. The receptor comes from a human donor in a cohort sampled during active COVID-19. The chain employs TRBV7-9 and TRBJ1-4; perhaps TRBD1 as D (6 bases). Sequencing was carried out using peripheral blood. The CDR3 bases are TGTGCCAGCAGCTTTGGGGACATGGACAATGAAAAACTGTTTTTT. Translation gives CASSFGDMDNEKLFF.